A selection of T cell receptor beta chains follows, all from one sample in a study of T cell repertoires in cytomegalovirus infection. No antigen is known for these receptors. Each CDR3 protein gets one entry after TCRdb re-called the reads with MiXCR. This table has around 430,000 distinct CDR3 sequences, approximately 42% appearing once. Source: cultured PBMCs, taken from culture after CMV antigen stimulation. Receptor source: a human donor in good health (CMV status not recorded). Some clones in this sample may be carry-over from other donors' samples. Both conserved end residues are part of each CDR3. The D gene is left open where the match is weak. Rows may omit the clone size; those that give it use once, few, many or a size class.

d_gene	v_gene	abundance	j_gene	len	CDR3aa	CDR3nt
-	TRBV7-9	few	TRBJ2-3	16	CASSLDAGFSTDTQYF	TGTGCCAGCAGCTTAGATGCGGGCTTTAGCACAGATACGCAGTATTTT
TRBD2	TRBV12-3/TRBV12-4	-	TRBJ2-7	15	CASSPERETSYEQYF	TGTGCCAGCAGCCCCGAGCGGGAGACATCCTACGAGCAGTACTTC
-	TRBV12-3/TRBV12-4	-	TRBJ2-6	15	CASSLFPSGANVLTF	TGTGCCAGCAGTTTATTCCCCTCCGGGGCCAACGTCCTGACTTTC
TRBD1	TRBV30	-	TRBJ2-7	14	CACNSGTGIYEQYF	TGTGCCTGTAACTCCGGGACAGGGATCTACGAGCAGTACTTC
-	TRBV5-1	-	TRBJ2-1	15	CASSSVAASYNEQFF	TGCGCCAGCAGCAGCGTAGCGGCCTCCTACAATGAGCAGTTCTTC
TRBD2	TRBV7-8	-	TRBJ2-7	17	CASSSSGTSGSSYEQYF	TGTGCCAGCAGCTCTTCCGGGACTAGCGGGTCCTCCTACGAGCAGTACTTC
TRBD1	TRBV19	-	TRBJ2-3	17	CASSSHGTGFGTDTQYF	TGTGCCAGTAGTTCGCACGGGACAGGGTTTGGAACAGATACGCAGTATTTT
TRBD2	TRBV7-2	-	TRBJ2-7	15	CASSLRGGGTYEQYF	TGTGCCAGCAGCTTACGTGGCGGGGGAACCTACGAGCAGTACTTC
-	TRBV4-3	-	TRBJ2-3	17	CASSQDVGAVGTDTQYF	TGCGCCAGCAGCCAAGATGTAGGAGCGGTTGGCACAGATACGCAGTATTTT
TRBD2	TRBV28	-	TRBJ2-7	13	CASNFGGGYEQYF	TGTGCCAGCAACTTTGGCGGGGGTTACGAGCAGTACTTC
-	TRBV6-5	many	TRBJ2-5	13	CASSYSEGVTQYF	TGTGCCAGCAGTTACTCGGAGGGGGTGACCCAGTACTTC
-	TRBV6-8	once	TRBJ2-1	15	CASTEGTSSSYEQFF	TGTGCCAGCACGGAGGGGACCTCCAGCAGTTATGAGCAGTTCTTC
-	TRBV4-2	-	TRBJ1-6	13	CASGWGYNSPLHF	TGTGCCTCCGGCTGGGGCTATAATTCACCCCTCCACTTT
TRBD1	TRBV20-1	-	TRBJ1-2	14	CSARKDRAGYGYTF	TGCAGTGCGCGGAAGGACAGGGCGGGGTATGGCTACACCTTC
-	TRBV20-1	few	TRBJ2-7	13	CSARAGQRHEQYF	TGCAGTGCTAGGGCGGGTCAGCGGCACGAGCAGTACTTC
-	TRBV7-8	-	TRBJ2-3	13	CASSTYSADTQYF	TGTGCCAGCAGCACTTATAGCGCGGATACGCAGTATTTT
-	TRBV7-9	few	TRBJ1-1	13	CASSLVDRKDSFF	TGTGCCAGCAGCTTAGTGGACAGAAAGGACTCTTTCTTT
-	TRBV11-2	-	TRBJ1-1	14	CASSLREGNTEAFF	TGTGCCAGCAGCCTCAGGGAGGGGAACACTGAAGCTTTCTTT
-	TRBV11-1	-	TRBJ2-3	16	CASSLRGGALADTQYF	TGTGCCAGCAGCTTACGAGGGGGGGCCCTCGCAGATACGCAGTATTTT
-	TRBV12-3/TRBV12-4	few	TRBJ1-5	13	CASSSGEHQPQHF	TGTGCCAGCAGTTCCGGGGAGCATCAGCCCCAGCATTTT
-	TRBV7-2	few	TRBJ1-1	13	CASSSLVNTEAFF	TGTGCCAGCAGCTCCTTAGTGAACACTGAAGCTTTCTTT
-	TRBV20-1	once	TRBJ2-2	16	CSARDPRQGGTGELFF	TGCAGTGCTAGAGATCCCAGACAGGGAGGGACCGGGGAGCTGTTTTTT
TRBD2	TRBV7-4	-	TRBJ2-5	16	CASSSWLAGARETQYF	TGTGCCAGCAGTTCTTGGCTAGCGGGTGCCCGGGAGACCCAGTACTTC
TRBD1	TRBV6-7	-	TRBJ1-1	16	CASNMDRGFWIGEAFF	TGTGCCAGCAATATGGACAGGGGCTTCTGGATTGGTGAAGCTTTCTTT
-	TRBV5-5	-	TRBJ1-1	13	CASSEARNTEAFF	TGTGCCAGCAGCGAGGCGCGGAACACTGAAGCTTTCTTT
-	TRBV7-2	many	TRBJ1-2	15	CASSLSGPPNYGYTF	TGTGCCAGCAGCTTGTCAGGACCCCCTAACTATGGCTACACCTTC
-	TRBV7-2	once	TRBJ1-1	14	CASSSYKGKTEAFF	TGTGCCAGCAGCTCCTATAAGGGGAAAACTGAAGCTTTCTTT
-	TRBV7-9	-	TRBJ1-6	16	CASSSGLGSYNSPLHF	TGTGCCAGCAGCTCGGGGCTGGGCTCCTATAATTCACCCCTCCACTTT
TRBD2	TRBV7-2	-	TRBJ2-5	18	CASSLEALAGGPGETQYF	TGTGCCAGCAGCTTAGAGGCGCTAGCGGGAGGGCCGGGGGAGACCCAGTACTTC
-	TRBV12-3/TRBV12-4	-	TRBJ1-2	11	CASSQSSTQTF	TGTGCCAGCAGTCAAAGCTCGACGCAGACCTTC
-	TRBV5-1	-	TRBJ2-5	14	CASSSWRGEETQYF	TGCGCCAGCAGTTCCTGGAGGGGGGAAGAGACCCAGTACTTC
TRBD2	TRBV10-3	-	TRBJ2-3	15	CAITASGRGTDTQYF	TGTGCCATCACAGCTAGCGGGAGAGGGACAGATACGCAGTATTTT
-	TRBV3-1	-	TRBJ1-2	16	CASSPSGGRVRDGYTF	TGTGCCAGCAGCCCCTCGGGGGGGAGGGTGCGGGATGGCTACACCTTC
-	TRBV11-2	few	TRBJ2-1	15	CASSSLQGPHNEQFF	TGTGCCAGCAGCAGCCTCCAAGGACCCCACAATGAGCAGTTCTTC
-	TRBV7-8	-	TRBJ2-5	17	CASSLGVGGTIQETQYF	TGTGCCAGCAGCTTAGGGGTTGGAGGAACCATACAAGAGACCCAGTACTTC
TRBD1	TRBV7-2	-	TRBJ1-2	12	CASSWTGTGYTF	TGTGCCAGCAGCTGGACAGGGACTGGCTACACCTTC
TRBD1	TRBV19	-	TRBJ2-1	17	CASSMGTGGPPYNEQFF	TGTGCCAGTAGTATGGGTACAGGGGGGCCCCCCTACAATGAGCAGTTCTTC
-	TRBV15	-	TRBJ2-1	13	CATSFFGPNEQFF	TGTGCCACCAGCTTTTTTGGGCCCAATGAGCAGTTCTTC
TRBD1	TRBV7-2	-	TRBJ1-4	14	CASSGDRAREKLFF	TGTGCCAGCAGCGGGGACAGGGCTCGTGAAAAACTGTTTTTT
-	TRBV7-6	few	TRBJ2-7	14	CASSERGSGSEQYF	TGTGCCAGCAGCGAACGGGGGTCGGGTTCCGAGCAGTACTTC
-	TRBV10-3	-	TRBJ2-1	11	CALGGVREQFF	TGTGCCCTTGGAGGAGTTCGGGAGCAGTTCTTC
-	TRBV9	-	TRBJ2-5	16	CASSVGSLNGAETQYF	TGTGCCAGCAGCGTAGGGAGTCTAAACGGCGCAGAGACCCAGTACTTC
-	TRBV7-2	few	TRBJ2-1	14	CASSLKGWLDEQFF	TGTGCCAGCAGCTTAAAGGGTTGGTTGGATGAGCAGTTCTTC
-	TRBV12-3/TRBV12-4	few	TRBJ1-2	12	CASLLGIYGYTF	TGTGCCAGCTTACTAGGGATCTATGGCTACACCTTC
-	TRBV5-5	-	TRBJ2-2	16	CASSLVLGTDTGELFF	TGTGCCAGCAGCTTGGTATTGGGTACAGACACCGGGGAGCTGTTTTTT
TRBD1	TRBV20-1	-	TRBJ2-3	15	CSAEGRDRVSDTQYF	TGCAGTGCTGAAGGCCGGGACAGGGTTTCAGATACGCAGTATTTT
-	TRBV29-1	-	TRBJ2-7	11	CSVVDSHEQYF	TGCAGCGTAGTGGACAGCCACGAGCAGTACTTC
TRBD1	TRBV7-8	-	TRBJ2-7	14	CASNLGQGAYEQYF	TGTGCCAGCAACCTGGGACAGGGGGCCTACGAGCAGTACTTC
TRBD1	TRBV7-8	-	TRBJ1-1	15	CASRITTGSGTEAFF	TGTGCCAGCAGAATCACGACAGGGTCGGGCACTGAAGCTTTCTTT
-	TRBV7-6	-	TRBJ1-5	14	CASSLAGSDQPQHF	TGTGCCAGCAGCTTAGCAGGGTCCGATCAGCCCCAGCATTTT
-	TRBV6-1	-	TRBJ1-5	14	CASSAQDSNQPQHF	TGTGCCAGCAGTGCACAGGATAGCAATCAGCCCCAGCATTTT
-	TRBV5-1	-	TRBJ1-1	15	CASSWGPGPNTEAFF	TGCGCCAGCAGCTGGGGGCCGGGCCCGAACACTGAAGCTTTCTTT
TRBD1	TRBV20-1	-	TRBJ2-7	16	CSASAPDRAIAYEQYF	TGCAGTGCTAGCGCCCCCGACAGGGCAATTGCCTACGAGCAGTACTTC
-	TRBV6-1	few	TRBJ2-4	17	CASDGGHPILAKNIQYF	TGTGCCAGCGACGGGGGTCACCCTATTCTAGCCAAAAACATTCAGTACTTC
TRBD1	TRBV6-6	-	TRBJ2-2	14	CASRGTGGFRELFF	TGTGCCAGCAGAGGGACAGGGGGTTTCAGGGAGCTGTTTTTT
-	TRBV12-3/TRBV12-4	-	TRBJ1-5	15	CASSPSGDFNQPQHF	TGTGCCAGCAGTCCTTCCGGTGATTTCAATCAGCCCCAGCATTTT
-	TRBV12-3/TRBV12-4	-	TRBJ1-5	13	CASKDRSYQPQHF	TGTGCCAGCAAAGACAGAAGCTATCAGCCCCAGCATTTT
TRBD1	TRBV10-3	few	TRBJ1-1	15	CAISDQTGAGTEAFF	TGTGCCATCAGTGATCAGACAGGGGCGGGAACTGAAGCTTTCTTT
-	TRBV7-8	-	TRBJ2-3	14	CASRPGRVTDTQYF	TGTGCCAGCCGACCGGGACGAGTCACAGATACGCAGTATTTT
-	TRBV12-3/TRBV12-4	few	TRBJ1-3	17	CASRSFGRGTSGNTIYF	TGTGCCAGCAGATCCTTTGGACGGGGGACCTCTGGAAACACCATATATTTT